One sample yielded the 29 T cell receptor beta chains listed below, sequenced in a study of cytotoxic CD8 clonotypes in ibrutinib-treated CLL. Sequenced by immunoSEQ multiplex PCR; TCRdb stores in-frame clones only, minus some. This table has 150,000 or so clones, more than 75% appearing once. The sequences come from PBMCs, collected after 36 months of ibrutinib treatment. The receptors were gathered from a human donor with chronic lymphocytic leukemia.

The chain couples TRBV2 to TRBJ2-1; 10 bases fit TRBD2. This CDR3 spans 16 amino acids. CDR1 is SNHLY and CDR2 is FYNNEI in the germline V gene. V was pared by 6 bases and J by 2 bases, with 7 bases of the junction left unmatched. The CDR3 region has the DNA TGTGCCAGCAGGGCCAGACTAGCGGGCACCTACAATGAGCAGTTCTTC. Its protein product is CASRARLAGTYNEQFF.

This clone is a singleton in its sample. This rearrangement joins TRBV18 to TRBJ2-2; TRBD2 might be the D (5 bases). Germline V gene data show CDR1 as KGHSH and CDR2 as LQKENI. Deletions cut 0 bases from V and 0 bases from J, with 17 bases between. The CDR3 sequence is 19 residues long. The CDR3 DNA sequence: TGTGCCAGCTCACCACCGAGCAGCGGATATAGACCGAACACCGGGGAGCTGTTTTTT. Protein: CASSPPSSGYRPNTGELFF.

CDR3 DNA: TGTGCCAGCAGTCCCTTACGAGGGCAGTACTTC. Its translation is CASSPLRGQYF. This rearrangement joins TRBV2 to TRBJ2-7; D gene uncertain. Germline CDR1 reads SNHLY; CDR2 reads FYNNEI. Trimming cost V 5 bases and J 9 bases, with 11 bases left between them. CDR3 length equals 11 residues.

The chain couples TRBV5-1 to TRBJ1-5, with D tentatively TRBD1 (5 bases). Per the germline V gene, CDR1 is SGHRS and CDR2 is YFSETQ. The CDR3 length is 14 residues. The V and J ends lost 4 bases and 7 bases respectively, with 15 bases between them. CDR3 DNA sequence: TGCGCCAGCAGCCCAGGACAAGGCGGACAGCCCCAGCATTTT. This encodes CASSPGQGGQPQHF.

The CDR3: CAWSAPGLHTEAFF. Here the CDR3 DNA reads TGTGCCTGGAGTGCCCCCGGCCTCCACACTGAAGCTTTCTTT. The rearrangement uses TRBV30 and TRBJ1-1; D is ambiguous. The V end was cut by 1 base, the J end by 3 bases, with 12 bases between. Per the germline V gene, CDR1 is GTSNPN and CDR2 is SVGIG (reference sequence). The CDR3 consists of 14 residues.

This sequence joins TRBV6-5 and TRBJ1-6, with TRBD1 matching over 9 bases. The germline CDR1 and CDR2 sequences are MNHEY and SVGAGI. The CDR3 loop spans 15 amino acids. V was clipped by 4 bases and J by 6 bases; unmatched bases: 4. The CDR3 region has the DNA TGTGCCAGCAGTTCGACAGGGGGACGTAATTCACCCCTCCACTTT. This sequence encodes CASSSTGGRNSPLHF.

This clone has a handful of counts. CDR3 sequence (DNA): TGCGCCAGCAGCTGGACAGGGATTGATGGCTACACCTTC. Translation gives CASSWTGIDGYTF. The chain combines TRBV5-1 with TRBJ1-2, with 8 bases identical to TRBD1. Trimming removed 3 bases from V and 6 bases from J; junction bases left unmatched: 4. The CDR3 totals 13 residues. Looked up from germline, CDR1 is SGHRS and CDR2 is YFSETQ. The full variable domain, rest sourced from reference TRBV5-1 and TRBJ1-2, is KAGVTQTPRYLIKTRGQQVTLSCSPISGHRSVSWYQQTPGQGLQFLFEYFSETQRNKGNFPGRFSGRQFSNSRSEMNVSTLELGDSALYLCASSWTGIDGYTFGSGTRLTVV.

The V gene is TRBV5-1, the J gene TRBJ2-1; 9 positions match TRBD2. Trimming took 4 bases from V and 8 from J; bases not matched to a gene: 22. Germline values: CDR1 SGHRS, CDR2 YFSETQ. The CDR3 length is 19 residues. The CDR3 sequence: CASSRGTRTGTSRFHEQFF. The CDR3 region has the DNA TGCGCCAGCAGCCGTGGGACAAGGACCGGGACTAGCCGTTTCCATGAGCAGTTCTTC. Supplemented by reference TRBV5-1 and TRBJ2-1, the full variable domain reads KAGVTQTPRYLIKTRGQQVTLSCSPISGHRSVSWYQQTPGQGLQFLFEYFSETQRNKGNFPGRFSGRQFSNSRSEMNVSTLELGDSALYLCASSRGTRTGTSRFHEQFFGPGTRLTVL.

V and J are TRBV7-9 and TRBJ1-2; no firm D call. CDR3 length: 14 residues. Trimming removed 2 bases at V and 4 bases at J, with 11 bases between. Germline CDR1 reads SEHNR; CDR2 reads FQNEAQ (reference sequence). The CDR3 region is CASSLSWFSYGYTF. CDR3 DNA sequence: TGTGCCAGCAGCTTAAGCTGGTTCAGCTATGGCTACACCTTC.

This chain joins TRBV28 and TRBJ1-2; D unclear. V lost 2 bases, J lost 3 bases, and 16 bases lay in between. Germline values: CDR1 MDHEN, CDR2 SYDVKM. CDR3 length equals 16 residues. This CDR3 is CASSLSRFNMDYGYTF. The CDR3 DNA reads TGTGCCAGCAGTTTAAGTCGCTTTAACATGGACTATGGCTACACCTTC.

This clone was seen a handful of times. The chain is built from TRBV12-5 and TRBJ2-7; no clear D gene. Germline V gene sequence: CDR1 LGHNT, CDR2 FRNRAP. The V and J ends lost 6 bases and 8 bases respectively, with 20 bases between them. The CDR3 is made up of 14 amino acids. CDR3 nucleotides: TGTGCTAGTGGCCCCAATCTCCCCGGAGATCAGCAGTACTTC. It translates to CASGPNLPGDQQYF.

The V call is TRBV5-4, the J call TRBJ2-5, with D perhaps matching TRBD2 (6 bases). The CDR3 is 15 residues long. The V gene's germline CDR1 is SGHNT and CDR2 YYREEE (reference sequence). Trimming left V 4 bases short and J 2 bases short, with 15 bases between. The CDR3 here is CASSPRQGGQETQYF. The CDR3 DNA reads as TGTGCCAGCAGCCCGCGTCAGGGAGGTCAAGAGACCCAGTACTTC.

This chain joins TRBV1 and TRBJ2-7. TRBV1 is flagged as a pseudogene. There are 13 residues in the CDR3. The CDR3 protein is CTSARAYSYEQYF. The CDR3 coding sequence is TGCACCAGCGCTCGGGCCTACTCCTACGAGCAGTACTTC.

J is TRBJ2-4 and V is TRBV25-1; TRBD1 or TRBD2 may be the D gene (5 bases each). CDR1 MGHDK and CDR2 SYGVNS come from the germline V gene. V shed 4 bases and J shed 4 bases, with 11 bases lying between them. The CDR3 sequence is 14 residues long. CDR3 region: CASSGDGGKNIQYF. Here the CDR3 DNA reads TGTGCCAGCAGTGGCGATGGGGGTAAAAACATTCAGTACTTC.

This chain connects TRBV18 to TRBJ2-1; 14 bases map to TRBD2. After removal of 4 bases from V and 9 bases from J, the junction contained 8 bases not matched to a gene. The CDR3 is made up of 16 amino acids. From germline, CDR1 is KGHSH and CDR2 LQKENI. CDR3: CASSLPGLAGVSEQFF. CDR3 coding DNA: TGTGCCAGCTCACTCCCGGGACTAGCGGGGGTTAGTGAGCAGTTCTTC. Full variable domain (missing parts from reference TRBV18 and TRBJ2-1): NAGVMQNPRHLVRRRGQEARLRCSPMKGHSHVYWYRQLPEEGLKFMVYLQKENIIDESGMPKERFSAEFPKEGPSILRIQQVVRGDSAAYFCASSLPGLAGVSEQFFGPGTRLTVL.

This rearrangement joins TRBV5-1 to TRBJ1-2, with a weak D call TRBD1 (5 bases). V lost 4 bases to trimming and J lost 4 bases, with 20 bases between them. Per the germline V gene, CDR1 is SGHRS and CDR2 is YFSETQ. This CDR3 has 16 amino acids. In DNA form, the CDR3 reads TGCGCCAGCAGCACAGGACCCGGCAATTCCCTCTATGGCTACACCTTC. It encodes CASSTGPGNSLYGYTF.

This clone appeared a few times. The rearrangement uses TRBV6-1 and TRBJ2-5; 8 bases align to TRBD1. The CDR3 has 14 residues. With 6 bases clipped from V and 7 bases from J, the junction kept 10 bases outside the gene matches. The germline gives CDR1 MNHNS, CDR2 SASEGT. The DNA of the CDR3 is TGTGCCAGCAGCCTGGACAGGGCGGGTGGGACCCAGTACTTC. Its translation: CASSLDRAGGTQYF.

This clone appeared a single time. The gene calls are TRBV11-2 and TRBJ2-7; no definite D call. Germline V CDR1 and CDR2: SGHAT, FQNNGV. V lost 1 base and J 6 bases, leaving 13 bases between the germline ends. CDR3 length equals 14 residues. The CDR3, as DNA: TGTGCCAGCAGCTTAGTAGGCGGACCGGGCGAGCAGTACTTC. The encoded protein is CASSLVGGPGEQYF. Full variable domain (missing parts from reference TRBV11-2 and TRBJ2-7): EAGVAQSPRYKIIEKRQSVAFWCNPISGHATLYWYQQILGQGPKLLIQFQNNGVVDDSQLPKDRFSAERLKGVDSTLKIQPAKLEDSAVYLCASSLVGGPGEQYFGPGTRLTVT.

The rearrangement uses TRBV4-2 and TRBJ2-7; no clear D. Per the germline V gene, CDR1 is LGHNA and CDR2 is YNFKEQ. There are 14 residues in the CDR3. Trimming left V 4 bases short and J 2 bases short, with 12 bases between. The chain's CDR3 is CASSPSAATYEQYF. DNA for the CDR3: TGTGCCAGCAGCCCCTCGGCAGCCACCTACGAGCAGTACTTC.

The gene calls are TRBV27 and TRBJ2-7; 10 positions match TRBD2. Germline lookup yields CDR1 MNHEY and CDR2 SMNVEV (reference sequence). CDR3 length: 15 amino acids. With 6 bases clipped from V and 4 bases from J, the junction kept 9 bases outside the gene matches. CDR3 coding DNA: TGTGCCAGCAGAGTCAAACTAGCGGGAATTTACGAGCAGTACTTC. Its translation: CASRVKLAGIYEQYF.

This chain uses TRBV18 with TRBJ1-2, with 11 bases identical to TRBD1. The CDR3 totals 17 residues. Germline V CDR1 and CDR2: KGHSH, LQKENI. V lost 3 bases to trimming and J lost 4 bases; unmatched junction nucleotides: 10. The chain's CDR3 is CASSPQIRTGGRYGYTF. CDR3 nucleotide sequence: TGTGCCAGCTCACCTCAAATCCGGACAGGGGGCCGCTATGGCTACACCTTC. The full variable domain, completed using reference TRBV18 and TRBJ1-2, is NAGVMQNPRHLVRRRGQEARLRCSPMKGHSHVYWYRQLPEEGLKFMVYLQKENIIDESGMPKERFSAEFPKEGPSILRIQQVVRGDSAAYFCASSPQIRTGGRYGYTFGSGTRLTVV.

The J gene is TRBJ2-2, the V gene TRBV7-9, with 8 bases identical to TRBD1. With V trimmed by 5 bases and J by 0 bases, 5 bases remained unmatched. Germline V gene data show CDR1 as SEHNR and CDR2 as FQNEAQ (reference sequence). This CDR3 region has 16 residues. The CDR3 protein is CASSATGGTNTGELFF. The CDR3 nucleotides are TGTGCCAGCAGCGCCACAGGGGGAACGAACACCGGGGAGCTGTTTTTT. Filled out from reference TRBV7-9 and TRBJ2-2, the complete variable domain reads DTGVSQNPRHKITKRGQNVTFRCDPISEHNRLYWYRQTLGQGPEFLTYFQNEAQLEKSRLLSDRFSAERPKGSFSTLEIQRTEQGDSAMYLCASSATGGTNTGELFFGEGSRLTVL.

The CDR3, as DNA: TGTGCCAGCAGCTCCCCCGGGACTAGCAGCCGAGAGCAGTACTTC. Amino acids: CASSSPGTSSREQYF. V usage is TRBV5-4 and J usage is TRBJ2-7; TRBD2 agrees at 9 bases. Germline V lookup: CDR1 SGHNT, CDR2 YYREEE (reference sequence). The CDR3 is 15 residues long. V shed 3 bases, J shed 7 bases, and the junction held 11 bases outside the gene matches.

There are a few counts of this clone. The V and J genes are TRBV28 and TRBJ1-2; a possible D gene is TRBD1 (5 bases). The length of the CDR3 is 12 residues. V gave up 1 base and J gave up 8 bases, with 8 bases separating them. The V gene's germline CDR1 is MDHEN and CDR2 SYDVKM. This CDR3 reads CASSLSGRGYTF. The CDR3 nucleotides are TGTGCCAGCAGTTTATCAGGGAGAGGCTACACCTTC.

This clone was observed a handful of times. The chain combines TRBV11-2 with TRBJ1-4; D is perhaps TRBD1 (5 bases). The CDR3 is 14 amino acids. V lost 3 bases and J 12 bases, leaving 17 bases between the germline ends. Germline V CDR1 and CDR2: SGHAT, FQNNGV. CDR3 sequence: CASSFTQGHGELFF. CDR3 sequence (DNA): TGTGCCAGCAGCTTTACCCAGGGCCATGGGGAACTGTTTTTT.

The chain couples TRBV6-1 to TRBJ1-1, with D possibly TRBD1 on 6 matching bases. Trimming cost V 0 bases and J 1 base, with 18 bases left between them. Germline CDR1 MNHNS, CDR2 SASEGT. The CDR3 extends over 18 amino acids. CDR3 DNA sequence: TGTGCCAGCAGTGAAGCTGGGGCATGGGGGGCCCGGAACACTGAAGCTTTCTTT. It encodes CASSEAGAWGARNTEAFF.

This clone was recorded a few times. In DNA, the CDR3 is TGCAGCGCGGACAGGGTTAATTCACCCCTCCACTTT. Translating gives CSADRVNSPLHF. The chain recombines TRBV29-1 with TRBJ1-6; TRBD1 matches 8 bases. Trimming cost V 7 bases and J 6 bases; bases outside gene matches: 2. The CDR3 is made up of 12 amino acids. Germline-derived CDR1 and CDR2 are SQVTM and ANQGSEA.

The V call is TRBV7-9, the J call TRBJ2-7; tentatively, D is TRBD2 (5 bases). V was trimmed by 0 bases and J by 2 bases, leaving 11 bases between them. Germline loops: CDR1 SEHNR, CDR2 FQNEAQ (reference sequence). The CDR3 has 15 amino acids. CDR3 sequence: CASSLARAATYEQYF. As DNA, the CDR3 is TGTGCCAGCAGCTTAGCGCGGGCGGCCACCTACGAGCAGTACTTC.

The CDR3 region is CSAPGLSEQFF. The CDR3 DNA follows: TGCAGTGCCCCAGGTCTCAGTGAGCAGTTCTTC. This chain uses TRBV20-1 with TRBJ2-1; D is unresolved. V gave up 6 bases and J gave up 9 bases, with 12 bases separating them. The CDR3 is 11 amino acids. Germline CDR1 is DFQATT and CDR2 is SNEGSKA (reference sequence).